This T cell receptor beta chain comes out of a study of blood T cell repertoires in COVID-19 (dated by TCRdb to the early 2020s). About the investigation overall: Samples from collaborators originated in the United States, Italy and Spain and spanned both the acute and convalescent phases of COVID-19. The material from the prospective study consisted of cDNA or gDNA derived from T cells, B-cell-depleted T cells, or PBMCs. Subjects who had been exposed to COVID-19, were actively infected with it, or had recovered from it provided the deeply sampled blood TCRbeta repertoires that made up the dataset. A freely available public database, intended as a resource for researchers studying the immune response to SARS-CoV-2, is where the repertoires were released. Samples were obtained from the ongoing ImmuneRACE study (first 160 participants) and from 1,254 subjects provided by 6 global collaborators. A de-identified subject ID, COVID-19 status, age in years and sex were almost always included in the sample metadata. Where HLA class I and class II types were available, the types were taken from metadata supplied by the sample provider, not from assay-based typing. Here is what the overall study found, with its caveats: The quantity of clinical and demographic metadata differed by source and by participant and was supplied without curation.

On this clone itself: Its specific antigen is unknown. Base qualities are not recorded, but no much larger clone differs from it by a single base.

At one collaborating source in Seattle, patients were enrolled during active infection and were followed longitudinally through the course of disease. Whole blood was collected in K2EDTA tubes by collaborating institutions according to the institutions' own protocols. For TCRbeta analysis, collaborators shipped samples in one of three forms: frozen whole blood, isolated PBMCs, or DNA extracted from either of those sample types. After removal of 2 bases from V and 5 bases from J, the junction retains 7 bases not matched to a gene. The CDR3 starts with the cysteine, ends with the phenylalanine, and has 15 residues. Only CDR3 DNA is held: 45 bases, read in frame from base 1. CDR1 and CDR2, looked up from the germline V gene, are MRHNA and SNTAGT. TCRbeta CDR3 regions were amplified from genomic DNA by means of the immunoSEQ Assay, a bias-controlled multiplex PCR. Under the source paper's analysis protocol: Nucleated cell counts per sample were estimated from amplification of reference gene primers within the assay. To quantify the absolute abundance of each unique TCRbeta CDR3 rearrangement, sequence reads were collapsed and filtered. For each sample, productive Simpson clonality was calculated as the square root of Simpson's diversity index across productive rearrangements. Drawn from immuneACCESS, this table holds only the in-frame rearrangements with V and J called that TCRdb kept. Clones are partly lost; checked studies trace under half to an unresolved V gene and leave the rest unexplained. D and trimming were read from the DNA, whereas the V and J calls and clone size are those reported in that table. The sample table records about 420,000 clones; around nine tenths of these occur just once. Together, the top ten hold 0.75% to 0.85% of the sample.

This sequence uses TRBV6-4 and TRBJ1-1; 8 junctional bases match TRBD1. Sequenced input: peripheral blood. This clonotype originated in a man younger than 30 with COVID-19, enrolled during active disease. The DNA is TGTGCCAGCAGTGACAGGGAACAGGGGGGAACTGAAGCTTTCTTT. Its product reads: CASSDREQGGTEAFF.